These 11 T cell receptor beta chains share one sample of origin, sequenced in a study of cytomegalovirus exposure and HLA in healthy donors. The PCR used 60 Vbeta and 13 Jbeta primers. Assay used: immunoSEQ multiplex PCR; TCRdb lists only in-frame clones, some missing. The sample has around 130,000 clones, about 8% seen once; the top ten hold 5% to 6.5%. The sequenced material came from PBMCs. These receptors all stem from a woman aged 40 to 49 in good health and CMV-seropositive.

The J gene is TRBJ2-7, the V gene TRBV29-1, with TRBD1 as a possible D gene (6 bases). CDR3 size: 13 residues. V lost 6 bases to trimming and J lost 1 base, with 13 bases between them. CDR1 SQVTM and CDR2 ANQGSEA come from the germline V gene. The CDR3 region has the DNA TGCAGCGTCTCTACGACAGGTTCCTACGAGCAGTACTTC. It encodes CSVSTTGSYEQYF.

This clone was seen only a few times. This sequence joins TRBV27 and TRBJ1-6; D possibly corresponds to TRBD1 (6 bases). The V end lost 4 bases, the J end lost 0 bases, and 16 bases lay between the germline ends. The CDR3 has 18 amino acids. Germline V gives CDR1 MNHEY, CDR2 SMNVEV (reference sequence). CDR3 sequence reads: CASSSTGQKSSYNSPLHF. CDR3 coding DNA: TGTGCCAGCAGTTCGACAGGACAGAAAAGCTCCTATAATTCACCCCTCCACTTT.

This clone was counted a few times. This chain uses TRBV10-3 with TRBJ2-2, with 12 bases identical to TRBD1. This CDR3 has 15 residues. The germline CDR1 and CDR2 sequences are ENHRY and SYGVKD. The junction had 8 bases not matched to a gene; V was cut back by 7 bases and J by 8 bases. The CDR3 sequence: CAITPGQGASGELFF. The CDR3 region has the DNA TGTGCCATCACCCCGGGACAGGGGGCTTCTGGGGAGCTGTTTTTT.

This clone showed up just a few times. This chain joins TRBV5-5 and TRBJ2-7, with no clear D. Trimming cost V 2 bases and J 0 bases, with 9 bases left between them. Per germline, CDR1 SGHKS and CDR2 YYEKEE (reference sequence). This CDR3 has 14 amino acids. CDR3 region: CASSLYSRSYEQYF. In nucleotides, the CDR3 is TGTGCCAGCAGCTTATATTCGCGCTCCTACGAGCAGTACTTC.

This clone was detected only a few times. This rearrangement joins TRBV7-2 to TRBJ2-7; 8 bases align to TRBD1. The J segment lost 3 bases and the V segment lost 0 bases, leaving 1 base of the junction unmatched. The CDR3 runs to 14 residues. Looked up from germline, CDR1 is SGHTA and CDR2 is FQGNSA. In nucleotides, the CDR3 is TGTGCCAGCAGCTTAGCAGGACAGGGCTACGAGCAGTACTTC. Amino acid sequence: CASSLAGQGYEQYF.

This clone was picked up a small number of times. This sequence joins TRBV19 and TRBJ2-5; no clear D. Germline CDR1 is LNHDA and CDR2 is SQIVND (reference sequence). Deletions cut 5 bases from V and 5 bases from J, with 15 bases between. The CDR3 covers 14 residues. The DNA of the CDR3 is TGTGCCAGTAGTCAAAGACTTATTCGGGAGACCCAGTACTTC. This sequence encodes CASSQRLIRETQYF.

The rearrangement joins TRBV25-1 to TRBJ1-4; 7 nucleotides align to TRBD1. The CDR3 runs to 18 residues. The J segment lost 0 bases and the V segment lost 0 bases, leaving 7 bases of the junction unmatched. Germline V gene data show CDR1 as MGHDK and CDR2 as SYGVNS. CDR3 nucleotide sequence: TGTGCCAGCAGTGAATACGAGGGGGCCCCCACAACTAATGAAAAACTGTTTTTT. Translating gives CASSEYEGAPTTNEKLFF.

The chain combines TRBV5-1 with TRBJ1-6, with 8 bases that match TRBD1. This CDR3 has 13 amino acids. V dropped 3 bases and J dropped 9; count of bases not matched to a gene: 2. In germline, CDR1 is SGHRS, CDR2 YFSETQ. The CDR3: CASSSGQGSPLHF. CDR3 nucleotide sequence: TGCGCCAGCAGCTCCGGACAGGGTTCACCCCTCCACTTT.

The table lists this clone with a few counts. This rearrangement joins TRBV9 to TRBJ2-7; the match to TRBD1 covers 7 bases. This CDR3 comprises 14 residues. The V segment lost 6 bases and the J segment 0 bases; nucleotides outside the gene matches: 6. Germline V CDR1 and CDR2: SGDLS, YYNGEE. Here the CDR3 DNA reads TGTGCCAGCAATTCCGGGACAGACTCCTACGAGCAGTACTTC. It specifies CASNSGTDSYEQYF.

This clone came up a few times. The chain links TRBV29-1 to TRBJ1-2; no clear D gene. V lost 1 base and J 8 bases, leaving 11 bases between the germline ends. This CDR3 comprises 12 residues. The V gene's germline CDR1 is SQVTM and CDR2 ANQGSEA. CDR3 residues: CSVEATFRGYTF. For the CDR3, the DNA is TGCAGCGTTGAAGCGACCTTCAGGGGCTACACCTTC.

This clone was observed a few times. The chain joins TRBV29-1 to TRBJ2-2; tentative D call: TRBD2 (5 bases). CDR1 SQVTM and CDR2 ANQGSEA come from the germline V gene. The CDR3 is 13 amino acids. Trimming stripped 3 bases from V and 4 bases from J, with 9 bases between. CDR3 protein: CSVDDGLTGELFF. In nucleotides, the CDR3 is TGCAGCGTTGACGACGGACTCACCGGGGAGCTGTTTTTT.